The 14 T cell receptor beta chains reported below all come from one sample, sequenced in a study of blood T cell repertoires in COVID-19. Some clones are missing from TCRdb's copy, which holds only in-frame ones; the method was immunoSEQ multiplex PCR. Among roughly 260,000 clones listed, 88% were seen once. Source material: peripheral blood. The receptor set was obtained from a man aged 60 to 69 who had recovered from COVID-19.

This clone showed up just a few times. The chain employs TRBV11-2 and TRBJ1-2; no reliable D call. Trimming cost V 5 bases and J 7 bases, with 20 bases left between them. The CDR3 runs 15 residues. Germline V gives CDR1 SGHAT, CDR2 FQNNGV. DNA of the CDR3: TGTGCCAGCAGCCCACAGACCTGGGCTGGCCTTGGCTACACCTTC. Protein product: CASSPQTWAGLGYTF.

To note about this clone: Other nucleotide sequences from this sample produce the same CDR3. The chain combines TRBV6-6 with TRBJ1-5, with 9 bases that match TRBD1. The CDR3 consists of 15 residues. V was clipped by 2 bases and J by 2 bases; unmatched bases: 1. Per the germline V gene, CDR1 is MNHNY and CDR2 is SVGAGI (reference sequence). The CDR3 coding sequence is TGTGCCAGCAGTTACAGGGACAGGGGCAATCAGCCCCAGCATTTT. Translating it yields CASSYRDRGNQPQHF.

This sequence joins TRBV6-1 and TRBJ2-6; no clear D gene. V was trimmed by 0 bases and J by 10 bases, leaving 10 bases between them. The germline V gene has CDR1 MNHNS and CDR2 SASEGT. The CDR3 is 14 amino acids. The CDR3 region has the DNA TGTGCCAGCAGTGAAGCCCTTCCTGTGAACGTCCTGACTTTC. It is translated as CASSEALPVNVLTF.

This chain links TRBV11-2 with TRBJ2-5; 9 bases map to TRBD1. Germline V lookup: CDR1 SGHAT, CDR2 FQNNGV. The CDR3 runs 13 residues. V gave up 5 bases and J gave up 6 bases; unmatched junction bases: 4. CDR3 sequence: CASSPGQGQTQYF. In DNA form, the CDR3 reads TGTGCCAGCAGCCCGGGACAGGGACAGACCCAGTACTTC.

In this sample, this clone turned up a few times. This chain links TRBV6-5 with TRBJ1-1, with 11 bases matching TRBD1. Germline lookup yields CDR1 MNHEY and CDR2 SVGAGI. CDR3 length: 15 residues. V was clipped by 6 bases and J by 6 bases; unmatched bases: 9. The CDR3 is CASSSGTGGAAEAFF. CDR3 DNA: TGTGCCAGCAGCTCCGGGACAGGGGGTGCGGCTGAAGCTTTCTTT.

The rearrangement joins TRBV2 to TRBJ1-5; D remains ambiguous. V lost 7 bases and J lost 0, with 10 bases in between. This CDR3 has 14 amino acids. Per germline, CDR1 SNHLY and CDR2 FYNNEI. The CDR3 protein is CASTLTASNQPQHF. CDR3 DNA: TGTGCCAGCACCCTAACAGCTAGCAATCAGCCCCAGCATTTT.

DNA for the CDR3: TGTGCCAGCAGCTTAAAGGGCGGGGTAGCTTTCTTT. It is translated as CASSLKGGVAFF. The chain recombines TRBV7-3 with TRBJ1-1; the D is unclear. The germline gives CDR1 SGHTA, CDR2 FQGTGA. V dropped 1 base and J dropped 10 bases, with 10 bases sitting between them. CDR3 length: 12 residues.

J is TRBJ2-5 and V is TRBV29-1; TRBD2 matches 11 bases. The CDR3 has 12 amino acids. The V segment lost 7 bases and the J segment 4 bases; nucleotides outside the gene matches: 2. Germline CDR1 is SQVTM and CDR2 is ANQGSEA. DNA for the CDR3: TGCAGCGCCGGGACTAGCGGAGAGACCCAGTACTTC. Protein sequence: CSAGTSGETQYF.

This clone was counted between two and nine times. This chain uses TRBV5-1 with TRBJ2-7; D may be TRBD1 (6 bases). Trimming shortened V by 2 bases and J by 1 base, and 13 bases separated the two germline ends. The CDR3 loop spans 15 amino acids. Germline CDR1 reads SGHRS; CDR2 reads YFSETQ. CDR3 sequence reads: CASSLTGTLSYEQYF. In DNA form, the CDR3 reads TGCGCCAGCAGCTTAACCGGGACACTGTCCTACGAGCAGTACTTC.

The chain links TRBV5-1 to TRBJ2-3, with a weak D call TRBD1 (6 bases). V was trimmed by 1 base and J by 1 base, leaving 10 bases between them. The CDR3 is 15 residues long. Germline CDR1 reads SGHRS; CDR2 reads YFSETQ. The CDR3 DNA sequence: TGCGCCAGCAGCTTGTTAGGGGGAGGCACAGATACGCAGTATTTT. Translating gives CASSLLGGGTDTQYF.

The chain has TRBV14 and TRBJ2-1; 13 bases are a match to TRBD2. Germline lookup yields CDR1 SGHDN and CDR2 FVKESK. Trimming at V came to 3 bases and at J to 5 bases, leaving 4 bases not matched to a gene. The CDR3 consists of 16 residues. The CDR3 sequence is CASSQRTSGGDNEQFF. The CDR3 region has the DNA TGTGCCAGCAGCCAGCGTACTAGCGGGGGGGACAATGAGCAGTTCTTC.

The chain employs TRBV6-5 and TRBJ2-3; the D gene is possibly TRBD2 (6 bases). Germline values: CDR1 MNHEY, CDR2 SVGAGI. V lost 1 base, J lost 2 bases, and 13 bases lay in between. This CDR3 has 16 residues. The CDR3 nucleotides are TGTGCCAGCAGTTACTTCGGGACTGCGACCACAGATACGCAGTATTTT. Translation: CASSYFGTATTDTQYF.

This chain links TRBV2 with TRBJ1-5, with D uncertain. V was cut by 7 bases and J by 4 bases, with 17 bases left in between. The CDR3 length is 15 residues. In germline, CDR1 is SNHLY, CDR2 FYNNEI. CDR3 sequence: CASTFAGSVNQPQHF. In nucleotides, the CDR3 is TGTGCCAGCACCTTTGCCGGGTCCGTGAATCAGCCCCAGCATTTT.

This chain joins TRBV5-1 and TRBJ2-5; maybe TRBD1 (6 bases). CDR1 is SGHRS, CDR2 YFSETQ, per germline. Trimming stripped 4 bases from V and 2 bases from J, with 15 bases between. The CDR3 extends over 15 amino acids. For the CDR3, the DNA is TGCGCCAGCAGCCGTCAGGGTAGGGGGCAAGAGACCCAGTACTTC. This codes for CASSRQGRGQETQYF.